Listed here are 6 T cell receptor beta chains from one sample, sequenced in a study of blood T cell repertoires in COVID-19. The assay was immunoSEQ multiplex PCR, and TCRdb's table has in-frame clones only and misses some. The profile covers some 350,000 clones, with nearly 90% appearing a single time and approximately 6.2% taken by the ten largest. Sequencing used peripheral blood. These receptors were collected from a young man with active or convalescent COVID-19.

The V gene is TRBV5-1, the J gene TRBJ2-2, with 7 bases fitting TRBD1. CDR3 length: 13 amino acids. Germline assignment: CDR1 SGHRS and CDR2 YFSETQ. Losses at the gene ends were 4 bases for V and 6 bases for J; bases not matched to a gene: 3. Here the CDR3 reads CASSRQGPGELFF. The DNA for the CDR3 is TGCGCCAGCAGCAGACAGGGTCCCGGGGAGCTGTTTTTT.

V and J are TRBV4-1 and TRBJ1-2; D gene ambiguous. From germline, CDR1 is MGHRA and CDR2 YSYEKL. This CDR3 region has 12 residues. V lost 7 bases to trimming and J lost 3 bases, with 9 bases between them. The chain's CDR3 is CASTEVHYGYTF. The CDR3 DNA is TGCGCCAGCACGGAGGTGCACTATGGCTACACCTTC.

This clone showed up just once. This rearrangement joins TRBV5-4 to TRBJ2-2; D is unclear. The CDR3 runs 13 residues. Germline values: CDR1 SGHNT, CDR2 YYREEE (reference sequence). The germline V and J ends were trimmed by 6 bases and 3 bases, with 9 bases remaining between them. This CDR3 reads CASNIYDTGELFF. The CDR3 DNA follows: TGTGCCAGCAACATATACGACACCGGGGAGCTGTTTTTT.

The V gene is TRBV19, the J gene TRBJ2-5; TRBD2 matches at 8 bases. V shed 3 bases and J 5 bases; nucleotides not matched to a gene: 8. Germline V gives CDR1 LNHDA, CDR2 SQIVND (reference sequence). The CDR3 runs 15 residues. In nucleotides, the CDR3 is TGTGCCAGTAGTATTTCGGGGGGGCTTAGGGAGACCCAGTACTTC. It is translated as CASSISGGLRETQYF.

This chain links TRBV11-3 with TRBJ1-6; D remains unclear. Germline CDR1 and CDR2: SGHNT and YENEEA. V was cut by 2 bases and J by 6 bases, with 5 bases left in between. The CDR3 has 13 residues. The DNA for the CDR3 is TGTGCCAGCAGCTTATCGTTTAATTCACCCCTCCACTTT. It specifies CASSLSFNSPLHF.

V and J are TRBV7-2 and TRBJ1-2; 7 bases match TRBD1. The V and J ends lost 6 bases and 8 bases, in that order; junction bases with no gene match: 12. The CDR3 totals 14 residues. CDR1 and CDR2 (germline): SGHTA, FQGNSA. The CDR3 DNA is TGTGCCAGCAGTAAGACAGGGATGCCTGGCGGCTACACCTTC. Translating gives CASSKTGMPGGYTF. The complete variable domain, with remaining parts taken from reference TRBV7-2 and TRBJ1-2, reads GAGVSQSPSNKVTEKGKDVELRCDPISGHTALYWYRQSLGQGLEFLIYFQGNSAPDKSGLPSDRFSAERTGGSVSTLTIQRTQQEDSAVYLCASSKTGMPGGYTFGSGTRLTVV.